Listed below are T cell receptor beta chains from one sample, sequenced in a study of T cell responses to AZD1222 COVID-19 vaccine. The protocol was immunoSEQ multiplex PCR, while the TCRdb copy is restricted to in-frame clones and leaves out a portion. The sample consists of over 120,000 clones, around 90% of them appearing once. The input for sequencing was peripheral blood, taken on day 0 of AZD1222 vaccination. The receptors stem from an adult in good health. The CDR3 runs from the conserved cysteine through the conserved F or W. The D gene is left open where the match is weak. Clone size appears in some rows only: once, few, many, or a class for an expanded clone.

>TRBV6-5|NA|NA|TRBJ1-6
CASSKQGRSSPLHF
TGTGCCAGCAGTAAACAGGGTAGAAGTTCACCCCTCCACTTT
>TRBV3-1/TRBV3-2|TRBD1|NA|TRBJ1-6
CASSLRQGAHNSPLHF
TGTGCCAGCAGCCTCAGACAGGGGGCTCATAATTCACCCCTCCACTTT
>TRBV25-1|NA|NA|TRBJ1-5
CASSELDNNQPQHF
TGTGCCAGCAGTGAATTAGACAACAATCAGCCCCAGCATTTT
>TRBV6-5|NA|once|TRBJ2-1
CASSYAQGASDEQFF
TGTGCCAGCAGTTATGCACAAGGGGCTAGCGATGAGCAGTTCTTC
>TRBV5-1|TRBD1|NA|TRBJ2-5
CASSLPGQGLETQYF
TGCGCCAGCAGCCTACCTGGACAGGGTTTGGAGACCCAGTACTTC
>TRBV7-2|NA|NA|TRBJ2-7
CASRGMMSILYEQYF
TGTGCCAGCAGGGGGATGATGTCTATCCTTTACGAGCAGTACTTC
>TRBV7-9|TRBD1|NA|TRBJ1-1
CASSLGQGDTEAFF
TGTGCCAGCAGCTTAGGACAGGGCGACACTGAAGCTTTCTTT
>TRBV7-2|TRBD2|NA|TRBJ2-3
CASSAGLAVDTQYF
TGTGCCAGCAGCGCGGGACTAGCAGTGGATACGCAGTATTTT
>TRBV11-2|NA|NA|TRBJ1-4
CASSLDAWTNEKLFF
TGTGCCAGCAGCTTAGACGCGTGGACTAATGAAAAACTGTTTTTT
>TRBV9|NA|NA|TRBJ2-3
CASSVVSSTDTQYF
TGTGCCAGCAGCGTAGTCTCAAGCACAGATACGCAGTATTTT
>TRBV5-6|TRBD1|NA|TRBJ2-7
CASTLWGQGHEQYF
TGTGCCAGCACCTTATGGGGACAGGGTCACGAGCAGTACTTC
>TRBV5-1|TRBD2|NA|TRBJ2-1
CASSLMGGYNEQFF
TGCGCCAGCAGCTTGATGGGAGGGTACAATGAGCAGTTCTTC
>TRBV24-1|TRBD1|NA|TRBJ1-1
CATSERTGEAFF
TGTGCCACCAGTGAGCGGACAGGTGAAGCTTTCTTT
>TRBV6-4|TRBD1|NA|TRBJ1-6
CASRSGQANSPLHF
TGTGCCAGCAGATCGGGACAGGCTAATTCACCCCTCCACTTT
>TRBV6-5|NA|few|TRBJ1-4
CASTERGRKLFF
TGTGCCAGCACCGAGAGGGGGAGGAAACTGTTTTTT
>TRBV5-4|TRBD2|NA|TRBJ2-1
CASSLAGTSGYNEQFF
TGTGCCAGCAGCTTGGCAGGGACTAGCGGGTACAATGAGCAGTTCTTC
>TRBV3-1/TRBV3-2|NA|NA|TRBJ1-1
CASSLRDTNTEAFF
TGTGCCAGCAGCCTCCGGGACACGAACACTGAAGCTTTCTTT
>TRBV6-5|TRBD1|NA|TRBJ2-1
CASSYEGAQSEQFF
TGTGCCAGCAGTTACGAGGGGGCGCAGAGTGAGCAGTTCTTC
>TRBV11-3|NA|NA|TRBJ2-1
CASSSGQGNVDNEQFF
TGTGCCAGCAGCTCCGGCCAGGGAAACGTCGACAATGAGCAGTTCTTC
>TRBV7-2|NA|NA|TRBJ2-3
CASSFGRDNTQYF
TGTGCCAGCAGCTTCGGACGGGACAATACGCAGTATTTT
>TRBV28|NA|few|TRBJ1-2
CASSLQAGEGYTF
TGTGCCAGCAGTTTACAGGCAGGGGAAGGCTACACCTTC
>TRBV19|NA|once|TRBJ1-5
CASSMGLGRNQPQHF
TGTGCCAGTAGTATGGGACTCGGCCGCAATCAGCCCCAGCATTTT
>TRBV29-1|NA|NA|TRBJ2-5
CSVESIQETQYF
TGCAGCGTTGAGTCAATCCAAGAGACCCAGTACTTC
>TRBV7-9|NA|NA|TRBJ1-2
CASSPPGVGDYGYTF
TGTGCCAGCAGCCCCCCAGGGGTAGGGGACTATGGCTACACCTTC
>TRBV28|TRBD1|NA|TRBJ2-7
CASSTPGQGLHEQYF
TGTGCCAGCAGTACCCCGGGACAGGGTTTACACGAGCAGTACTTC
>TRBV6-5|NA|NA|TRBJ2-7
CASSPFRSTYEQYF
TGTGCCAGCAGCCCCTTTAGGAGCACCTACGAGCAGTACTTC
>TRBV5-8|TRBD1|NA|TRBJ2-1
CASSLPGQYNEQFF
TGTGCCAGCAGCTTACCGGGACAGTACAATGAGCAGTTCTTC
>TRBV4-1|NA|NA|TRBJ2-7
CASSQEQGYEQYF
TGCGCCAGCAGCCAAGAACAGGGTTACGAGCAGTACTTC
>TRBV11-2|TRBD2|NA|TRBJ2-7
CASSSPLAGGRGEQYF
TGTGCCAGCAGCTCCCCACTAGCGGGAGGACGCGGCGAGCAGTACTTC
>TRBV5-4|NA|few|TRBJ2-7
CASSYIGQFLSYEQYF
TGTGCCAGCAGTTATATCGGACAGTTCCTTAGCTACGAGCAGTACTTC
>TRBV19|NA|NA|TRBJ1-5
CASSLFAGYNQPQHF
TGTGCCAGTAGTCTTTTTGCGGGCTACAATCAGCCCCAGCATTTT
>TRBV2|NA|NA|TRBJ2-2
CASSSRGVGGELFF
TGTGCCAGCAGTTCCCGCGGGGTCGGCGGGGAGCTGTTTTTT
>TRBV5-4|NA|once|TRBJ1-1
CASSRQGMSTEAFF
TGTGCCAGCAGCCGTCAGGGTATGAGCACTGAAGCTTTCTTT
>TRBV7-6|NA|NA|TRBJ2-7
CASSLGTSNSYEQYF
TGTGCCAGCAGCTTAGGGACGTCTAACTCCTACGAGCAGTACTTC
>TRBV7-8|NA|NA|TRBJ1-1
CASSLGAHRLNTEAFF
TGTGCCAGCAGCTTAGGGGCACACCGACTGAACACTGAAGCTTTCTTT
>TRBV10-3|NA|NA|TRBJ1-4
CAISNPDVNEKLFF
TGTGCCATCAGTAACCCGGACGTGAATGAAAAACTGTTTTTT
>TRBV5-4|TRBD2|NA|TRBJ2-7
CASSLISGGESSYEQYF
TGTGCCAGCAGCTTGATTAGCGGGGGGGAGAGCTCCTACGAGCAGTACTTC
>TRBV7-8|NA|NA|TRBJ2-3
CASSSGPTDTQYF
TGTGCCAGCAGCTCAGGTCCTACAGATACGCAGTATTTT
>TRBV11-3|NA|NA|TRBJ1-3
CASSLDRGVKGSGNTIYF
TGTGCCAGCAGCTTAGATCGGGGGGTAAAGGGTTCTGGAAACACCATATATTTT
>TRBV28|NA|NA|TRBJ1-4
CASSNKDKGNEKLFF
TGTGCCAGCAGTAATAAGGACAAAGGAAATGAAAAACTGTTTTTT
>TRBV6-5|TRBD1|NA|TRBJ2-7
CAISPLRDRVGEQYF
TGTGCCATTTCCCCACTTCGGGACAGGGTGGGGGAGCAGTACTTC
>TRBV27|NA|NA|TRBJ1-1
CASTPAGGYTEAFF
TGTGCCAGCACGCCAGCGGGGGGGTACACTGAAGCTTTCTTT
>TRBV7-2|NA|NA|TRBJ2-7
CASSLSRNSYEQYF
TGTGCCAGCAGCTTATCCCGCAACTCCTACGAGCAGTACTTC
>TRBV15|TRBD1|NA|TRBJ1-5
CATSRYGTGGQPQHF
TGTGCCACCAGCAGATACGGGACAGGGGGTCAGCCCCAGCATTTT
>TRBV27|NA|NA|TRBJ2-2
CASSLLGSAGELFF
TGTGCCAGCAGTTTATTGGGTTCGGCCGGGGAGCTGTTTTTT
>TRBV15|NA|NA|TRBJ1-4
CATSRATEEEKLFF
TGTGCCACCAGCAGAGCGACCGAGGAGGAAAAACTGTTTTTT
>TRBV29-1|NA|NA|TRBJ1-4
CSVQMVLNEKLFF
TGCAGCGTCCAAATGGTTTTGAATGAAAAACTGTTTTTT
>TRBV4-2|TRBD1|NA|TRBJ1-1
CASSQDQGAQAFF
TGTGCCAGCAGCCAAGACCAGGGGGCTCAAGCTTTCTTT
>TRBV10-1|NA|NA|TRBJ2-3
CASSENSDTQYF
TGCGCCAGCAGTGAGAACTCCGATACGCAGTATTTT
>TRBV19|TRBD1|NA|TRBJ1-2
CASSQGAFKRPYGYTF
TGTGCCAGTAGCCAGGGGGCCTTTAAACGTCCCTATGGCTACACCTTC
>TRBV19|NA|NA|TRBJ2-3
CASSIEGGTQYF
TGTGCCAGTAGTATAGAGGGAGGTACGCAGTATTTT
>TRBV28|NA|NA|TRBJ1-3
CASSSAGAENTIYF
TGTGCCAGCAGTTCCGCAGGAGCCGAGAACACCATATATTTT
>TRBV7-9|NA|NA|TRBJ2-1
CASSLVGGKLNEQFF
TGTGCCAGCAGCTTAGTAGGGGGTAAGCTCAATGAGCAGTTCTTC
>TRBV28|NA|NA|TRBJ1-2
CASSFIRSFEGGYTF
TGTGCCAGCAGTTTTATCAGGAGTTTTGAGGGCGGCTACACCTTC